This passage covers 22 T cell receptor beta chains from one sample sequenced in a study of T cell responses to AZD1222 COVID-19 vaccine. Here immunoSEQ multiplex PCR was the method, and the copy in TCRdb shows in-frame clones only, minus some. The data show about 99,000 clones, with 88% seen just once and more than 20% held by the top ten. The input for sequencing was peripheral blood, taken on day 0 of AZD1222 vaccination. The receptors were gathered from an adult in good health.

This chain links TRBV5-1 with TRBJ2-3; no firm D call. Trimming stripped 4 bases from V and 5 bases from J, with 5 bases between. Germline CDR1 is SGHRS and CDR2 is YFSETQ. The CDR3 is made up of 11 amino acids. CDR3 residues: CASSREDTQYF. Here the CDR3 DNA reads TGCGCCAGCAGCAGGGAAGATACGCAGTATTTT.

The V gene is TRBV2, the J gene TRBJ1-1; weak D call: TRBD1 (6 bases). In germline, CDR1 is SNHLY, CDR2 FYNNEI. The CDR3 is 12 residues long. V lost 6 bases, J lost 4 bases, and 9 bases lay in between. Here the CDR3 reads CASRGGPTEAFF. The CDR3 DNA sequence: TGTGCCAGCAGGGGGGGGCCCACTGAAGCTTTCTTT.

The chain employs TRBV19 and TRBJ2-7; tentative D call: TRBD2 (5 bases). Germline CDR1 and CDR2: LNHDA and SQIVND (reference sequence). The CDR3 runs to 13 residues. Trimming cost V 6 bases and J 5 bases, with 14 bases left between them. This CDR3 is CASSPPGRDEQYF. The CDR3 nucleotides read TGTGCCAGTAGCCCTCCGGGAAGGGACGAGCAGTACTTC.

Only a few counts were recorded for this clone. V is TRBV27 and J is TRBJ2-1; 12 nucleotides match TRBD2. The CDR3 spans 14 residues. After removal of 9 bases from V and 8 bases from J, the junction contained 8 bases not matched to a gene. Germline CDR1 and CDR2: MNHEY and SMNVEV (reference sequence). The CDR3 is CASELAGGYHEQFF. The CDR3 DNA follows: TGTGCCAGTGAACTAGCGGGAGGTTATCATGAGCAGTTCTTC.

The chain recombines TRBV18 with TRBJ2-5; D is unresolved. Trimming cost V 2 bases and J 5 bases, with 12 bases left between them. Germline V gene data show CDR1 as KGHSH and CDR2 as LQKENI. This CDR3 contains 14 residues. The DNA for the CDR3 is TGTGCCAGCTCACCAGGGTCCCGTCGGGAGACCCAGTACTTC. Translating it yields CASSPGSRRETQYF.

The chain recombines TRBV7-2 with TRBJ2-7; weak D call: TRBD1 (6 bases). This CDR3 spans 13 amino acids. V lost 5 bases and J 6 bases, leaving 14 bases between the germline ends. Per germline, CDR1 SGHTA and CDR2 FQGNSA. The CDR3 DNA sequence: TGTGCCAGCAGCACACTCAGGGGTTCCGAGCAGTACTTC. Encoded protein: CASSTLRGSEQYF. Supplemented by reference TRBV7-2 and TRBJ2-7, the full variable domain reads GAGVSQSPSNKVTEKGKDVELRCDPISGHTALYWYRQSLGQGLEFLIYFQGNSAPDKSGLPSDRFSAERTGGSVSTLTIQRTQQEDSAVYLCASSTLRGSEQYFGPGTRLTVT.

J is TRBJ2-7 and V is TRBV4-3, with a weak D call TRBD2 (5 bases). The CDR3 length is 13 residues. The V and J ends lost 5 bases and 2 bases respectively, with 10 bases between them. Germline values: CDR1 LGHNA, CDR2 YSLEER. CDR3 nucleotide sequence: TGCGCCAGCAGCGAGGGTCGAGCCTACGAGCAGTACTTC. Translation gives CASSEGRAYEQYF.

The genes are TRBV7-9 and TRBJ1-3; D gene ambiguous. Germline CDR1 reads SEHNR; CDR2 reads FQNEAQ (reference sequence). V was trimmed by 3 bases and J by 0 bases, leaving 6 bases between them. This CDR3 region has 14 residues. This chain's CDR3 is CASSFGGSGNTIYF. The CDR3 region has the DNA TGTGCCAGCAGCTTCGGAGGCTCTGGAAACACCATATATTTT. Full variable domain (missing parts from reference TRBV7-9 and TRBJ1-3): DTGVSQNPRHKITKRGQNVTFRCDPISEHNRLYWYRQTLGQGPEFLTYFQNEAQLEKSRLLSDRFSAERPKGSFSTLEIQRTEQGDSAMYLCASSFGGSGNTIYFGEGSWLTVV.

CDR3 sequence: CASSEGAISNQPQHF. CDR3 sequence (DNA): TGTGCCAGCAGCGAAGGAGCTATTAGCAATCAGCCCCAGCATTTT. The J gene is TRBJ1-5, the V gene TRBV3-1 (or the pseudogene TRBV3-2); D unresolved. The CDR3 has 15 residues. The germline CDR1 and CDR2 sequences are LGHDT and YNNKEL (reference sequence). V lost 5 bases and J 0 bases, leaving 11 bases between the germline ends.

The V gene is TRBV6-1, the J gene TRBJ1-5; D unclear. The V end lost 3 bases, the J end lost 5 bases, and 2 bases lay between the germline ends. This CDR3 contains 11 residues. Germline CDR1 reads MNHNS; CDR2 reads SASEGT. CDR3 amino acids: CASSDDQPQHF. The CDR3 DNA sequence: TGTGCCAGCAGTGATGATCAGCCCCAGCATTTT.

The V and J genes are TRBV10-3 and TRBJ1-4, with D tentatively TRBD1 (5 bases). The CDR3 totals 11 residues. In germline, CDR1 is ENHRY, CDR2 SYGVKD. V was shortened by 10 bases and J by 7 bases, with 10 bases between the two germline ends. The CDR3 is CASRAAEKLFF. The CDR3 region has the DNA TGTGCCAGCAGGGCAGCTGAAAAACTGTTTTTT.

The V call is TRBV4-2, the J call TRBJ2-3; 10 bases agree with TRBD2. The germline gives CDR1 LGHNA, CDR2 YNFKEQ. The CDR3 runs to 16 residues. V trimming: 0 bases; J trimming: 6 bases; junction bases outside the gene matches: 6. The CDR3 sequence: CASSQESGGARDTQYF. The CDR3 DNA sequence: TGTGCCAGCAGCCAAGAAAGCGGGGGGGCAAGGGATACGCAGTATTTT.

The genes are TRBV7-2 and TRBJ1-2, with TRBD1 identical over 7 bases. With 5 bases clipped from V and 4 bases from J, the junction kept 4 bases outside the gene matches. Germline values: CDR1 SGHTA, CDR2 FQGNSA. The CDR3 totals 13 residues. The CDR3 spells CASSPGQSYGYTF. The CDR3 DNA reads TGTGCCAGCAGCCCGGGACAGTCCTATGGCTACACCTTC.

The DNA for the CDR3 is TGTGCCATCAGGACAGGGGGCGGCGGGGAGCTGTTTTTT. Amino acid sequence: CAIRTGGGGELFF. The chain links TRBV10-3 to TRBJ2-2; TRBD1 matches at 10 bases. The V and J ends lost 6 bases and 7 bases, in that order; junction bases with no gene match: 2. The germline V gene has CDR1 ENHRY and CDR2 SYGVKD. There are 13 residues in the CDR3.

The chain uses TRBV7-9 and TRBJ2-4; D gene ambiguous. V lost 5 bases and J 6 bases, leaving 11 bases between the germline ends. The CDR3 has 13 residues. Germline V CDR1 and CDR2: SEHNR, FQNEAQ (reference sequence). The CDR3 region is CASSLGFGNIQYF. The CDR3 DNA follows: TGTGCCAGCAGCCTAGGGTTCGGAAACATTCAGTACTTC.

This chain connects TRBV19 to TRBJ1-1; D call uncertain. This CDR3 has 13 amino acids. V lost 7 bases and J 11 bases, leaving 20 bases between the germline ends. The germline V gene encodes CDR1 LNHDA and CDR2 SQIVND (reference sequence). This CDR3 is CASTSRILQAAFF. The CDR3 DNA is TGTGCCAGTACTTCTCGGATTCTCCAAGCCGCTTTCTTT.

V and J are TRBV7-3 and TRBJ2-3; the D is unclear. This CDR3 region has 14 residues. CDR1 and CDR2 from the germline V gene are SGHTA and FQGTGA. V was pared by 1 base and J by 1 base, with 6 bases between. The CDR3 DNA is TGTGCCAGCAGCTTAAACGGACGCACAGATACGCAGTATTTT. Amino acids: CASSLNGRTDTQYF.

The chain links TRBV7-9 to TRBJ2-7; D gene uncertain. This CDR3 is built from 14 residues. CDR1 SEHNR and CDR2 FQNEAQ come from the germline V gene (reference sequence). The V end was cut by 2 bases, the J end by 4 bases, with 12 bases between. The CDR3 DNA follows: TGTGCCAGCAGCTTAAACAGCGTCCCATACGAGCAGTACTTC. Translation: CASSLNSVPYEQYF.

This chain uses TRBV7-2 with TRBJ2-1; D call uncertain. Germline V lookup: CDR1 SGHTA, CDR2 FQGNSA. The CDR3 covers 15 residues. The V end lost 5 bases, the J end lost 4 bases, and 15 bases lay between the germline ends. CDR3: CASSPSVTAYNEQFF. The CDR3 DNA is TGTGCCAGCAGCCCATCGGTTACAGCTTACAATGAGCAGTTCTTC.

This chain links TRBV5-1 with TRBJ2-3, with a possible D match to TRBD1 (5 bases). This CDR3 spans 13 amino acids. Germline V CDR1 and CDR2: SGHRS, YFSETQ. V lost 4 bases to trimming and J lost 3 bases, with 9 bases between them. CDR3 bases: TGCGCCAGCAGCCTAAGACAGACAGATACGCAGTATTTT. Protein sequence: CASSLRQTDTQYF.

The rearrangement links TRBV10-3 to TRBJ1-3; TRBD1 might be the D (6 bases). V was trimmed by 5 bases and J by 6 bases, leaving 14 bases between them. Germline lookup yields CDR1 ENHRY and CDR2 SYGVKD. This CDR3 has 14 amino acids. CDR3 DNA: TGTGCCATCAGTTATGGACAGAGCCAAAACACCATATATTTT. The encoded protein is CAISYGQSQNTIYF.

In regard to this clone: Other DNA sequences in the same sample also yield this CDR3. The CDR3 reads CASTTAGLAGKQYF. The CDR3 coding sequence is TGTGCCAGCACTACCGCTGGACTAGCGGGGAAGCAGTACTTC. V usage is TRBV28 and J usage is TRBJ2-7; 12 positions agree with TRBD2. The CDR3 has 14 amino acids. The V segment lost 7 bases and the J segment 8 bases; nucleotides outside the gene matches: 9. Germline V gene data show CDR1 as MDHEN and CDR2 as SYDVKM.